This T cell receptor beta chain was recorded in a study of regulatory T cells in long-lasting Graves disease. CDR3 length: 17 amino acids. The ends were cut back, 3 bases at V and 0 bases at J, with 14 bases in the middle. The germline CDR1 and CDR2 sequences are MGHRA and YSYEKL. Combining iRepertoire HTBI primers with Arm-PCR of CDR3 regions, the authors built TCR beta libraries. TCRdb ran MiXCR on the multiplex PCR reads and lists one entry per CDR3 protein. The table shows roughly 440,000 distinct CDR3 sequences, with 16% occurring only once. This clonotype has a count of ten or more. Time point here: newly diagnosed GD, antithyroid drugs for less than 3 months. Extracted PBMC RNA gave rise to the TCR library. Another study also made use of these data, one on T cells in Graves' hyperthyroidism and ophthalmopathy. That investigation notes: Through a model of 13 V-J features, ophthalmopathy was separated from stable hyperthyroidism.

The sequence was obtained from a woman between 18 and 29 years old with Graves disease. V is TRBV4-1 and J is TRBJ1-4; a possible D gene is TRBD1 (5 bases). The specimen comprised peripheral blood mononuclear cells (PBMCs), sampled at new diagnosis, from a patient treated with antithyroid drugs. CDR3 loop: CASSHHDRIPTNEKLFF. In DNA form, the CDR3 reads TGCGCCAGCAGCCACCACGACAGAATCCCAACTAATGAAAAACTGTTTTTT.